The source of this T cell receptor beta chain is a study of T-cell memory formation after mild COVID-19. Study background: Most TCR clusters belonged to a single donor.

The germline gives CDR1 SGHTA, CDR2 FQGNSA. The CDR3 has 15 residues. The V gene end was trimmed by 4 bases and the J gene end by 5 bases; junction bases not matched to a gene: 7. In TCRdb, the 5' RACE reads were re-called with MiXCR into one record per CDR3 protein. The sample lists about 360,000 distinct CDR3 sequences, over 10% occurring once. Notes on the study in general: Day 15 to 85 contractors were CD4/CD8 balanced; later expanders leaned CD4+. Pre-infection memory carried some responding clones, suggesting that cross-reactive memory joined.

As concerns this clonotype: Its antigen is as yet unknown.

Sequencing input: PBMCs or a T cell subset sorted from them (not recorded which). J is TRBJ2-3 and V is TRBV7-2; 9 bases align to TRBD2. This sequence originates from a man between 18 and 29 years old who had mild COVID-19 (a few samples of this study predate the infection). Cell type and time point are not known. Here the CDR3 DNA reads TGTGCCAGCAGCTCGCGGGGGGGCAGGGTAGATACGCAGTATTTT. This sequence encodes CASSSRGGRVDTQYF. Full variable domain (missing parts from reference TRBV7-2 and TRBJ2-3): GAGVSQSPSNKVTEKGKDVELRCDPISGHTALYWYRQSLGQGLEFLIYFQGNSAPDKSGLPSDRFSAERTGGSVSTLTIQRTQQEDSAVYLCASSSRGGRVDTQYFGPGTRLTVL.